This is a list of T cell receptor beta chains from one sample in a study of OX40 agonist ivuxolimab in advanced cancers. Clones were sequenced by immunoSEQ multiplex PCR, and TCRdb holds only the in-frame ones, with some missing. Of 40,000 to 60,000 clones listed, approximately 88% are singletons. The sample consisted of CD4+ or CD8+ T cells sorted from blood, taken in a trial of the OX40 agonist ivuxolimab. Receptors were obtained from an adult with an advanced solid tumor such as melanoma, head and neck, liver or kidney cancer. The CDR3 runs from the conserved cysteine through the conserved F or W. Clone size is given for some rows only: seen once, a few or many times, or a class if the clone is expanded.

>TRBJ2-1|NA|TRBV10-3
CAISEGQGNYYNEQFF
>TRBJ2-7|few|TRBV10-3
CAISVEQYTYEQYF
>TRBJ2-3|NA|TRBV7-2
CASSYLAGGFTAADTQYF
>TRBJ2-5|NA|TRBV6-6
CASSTHRGGQETQYF
>TRBJ2-1|NA|TRBV30
CARRLAGPHNEQFF
>TRBJ2-1|NA|TRBV28
CASSLKAEGDEQFF
>TRBJ1-6|NA|TRBV28
CASSLGAGSIVHF
>TRBJ2-7|NA|TRBV10-3
CAISPVPAGDVEQYF
>TRBJ2-5|once|TRBV7-9
CASSTALGTQYF
>TRBJ2-1|NA|TRBV29-1
CSARQAGDEQFF
>NA|NA|TRBV11-3
CASSLRPGTSGTYEQYF
>TRBJ1-4|once|TRBV5-1
CASSFWGAEGEKLFF
>TRBJ2-7|NA|TRBV28
CASNLPDSPYEQYF
>TRBJ1-1|NA|TRBV10-3
CAISDGTKNTEAFF
>TRBJ1-1|once|TRBV30
CAWRVWENTEAFF
>TRBJ2-2|NA|TRBV30
CAWERQMNTGELFF
>TRBJ1-5|NA|TRBV30
CAWSVLRRNQPQHF